The clone carrying this T cell receptor (beta chain) was counted a few times. The antigen remains unidentified. The CDR3 loop spans 16 amino acids. Germline CDR1 MDHEN, CDR2 SYDVKM. Trimming left V 4 bases short and J 0 bases short, with 15 bases between. This record comes from a study of identical twins. Study findings and constraints: The analysis was cross-sectional rather than longitudinal within donors. Models predicted less out-of-frame TCR alpha sharing in monozygotic twins than was found. Twins shared beta out-of-frame sequences in excess, but this excess was weaker.

The authors used template switching to add a universal primer site and gave cDNA unique molecular identifiers. TCRdb fed the 5' RACE reads into MiXCR, producing one record per CDR3 protein. The sample lists hundreds of thousands of distinct CDR3 sequences, about 12% occurring once. A further study also used this sample, focusing on yellow fever vaccine responses in identical twins.

The receptor was isolated from a woman aged 18-29 years in good health. Sequencing used PBMCs. V usage is TRBV28 and J usage is TRBJ2-5; the D gene could be TRBD1 or TRBD2 (6 bases each). CDR3: CASSWRGSQYQETQYF. The CDR3 DNA reads as TGTGCCAGCAGTTGGAGGGGGTCCCAATACCAAGAGACCCAGTACTTC.